This entry features one T cell receptor (beta chain) sequence. The antigen is unknown. These data come from a study of cytomegalovirus exposure and HLA in healthy donors. Findings of the study overall: Some public TCRs appeared in many individuals, while most sequences were rare.

Germline values: CDR1 SQVTM, CDR2 ANQGSEA. The CDR3 covers 15 residues. PCR was performed using 60 Vbeta and 13 Jbeta primers. This table comes from immunoSEQ multiplex PCR, and its TCRdb copy is limited to in-frame clones, with some not included. Among about 98,000 clones, more than 60% were seen once, and the ten largest hold roughly 2.5%. J is TRBJ2-5 and V is TRBV29-1; 7 bases line up with TRBD1. Gene TRBJ2-7 matches the end of the DNA better, so the J call may be wrong. The receptor's source is a man aged 50 to 60 in good health and CMV-seronegative. The sample consisted of PBMCs. The CDR3 region has the DNA TGCAGCGTTGAAGATAGGAGAGGGGGCTTAAACGAGCAGTACTTC. This translates into CSVEDRRGGLNEQYF.